Presented here are 26 T cell receptor beta chains from one specimen sequenced in a study of blood T cell repertoires in COVID-19. Assay: immunoSEQ multiplex PCR; the TCRdb copy retains only in-frame clones and omits some. The repertoire holds about 200,000 clones, about 80% seen once, with 6.9% in the top ten. What was sequenced was peripheral blood. The receptors come from a human donor with acute or convalescent COVID-19. The donor label of this sample is uncertain.

The genes are TRBV6-5 and TRBJ1-2; 10 bases match TRBD1. The length of the CDR3 is 14 residues. The V segment lost 10 bases and the J segment 3 bases; nucleotides outside the gene matches: 8. Germline V gene lookup returns CDR1 MNHEY and CDR2 SVGAGI. The CDR3 DNA reads TGTGCCACCAAACAGACAGGGGGCGACTATGGCTACACCTTC. Translating gives CATKQTGGDYGYTF.

V gene TRBV7-9 combines with J gene TRBJ2-4, with D possibly matching TRBD1 (6 bases). CDR3 length: 13 residues. The germline V gene has CDR1 SEHNR and CDR2 FQNEAQ (reference sequence). V dropped 4 bases and J dropped 3 bases, with 7 bases sitting between them. CDR3 in amino acids: CASSWTDKNIQYF. CDR3 in DNA: TGTGCCAGCAGCTGGACAGACAAAAACATTCAGTACTTC.

This CDR3 reads CASSYWQGSNQPQHF. In DNA form, the CDR3 reads TGTGCCAGCAGTTACTGGCAGGGTAGCAATCAGCCCCAGCATTTT. The V call is TRBV6-2 or TRBV6-3, the J call TRBJ1-5; weak D call: TRBD1 (5 bases). Trimming took off 1 base at V and 0 bases at J, with 7 bases between the two ends. The CDR3 totals 15 residues. CDR1 is MNHEY and CDR2 is SVGEGT in the germline V gene.

The rearrangement links TRBV7-7 to TRBJ2-7; the D gene is possibly TRBD1 (6 bases). The V end was cut by 3 bases, the J end by 6 bases, with 12 bases between. Germline V CDR1 and CDR2: SSHAT, FNYEAQ (reference sequence). The CDR3 has 13 amino acids. The CDR3 bases are TGTGCCAGCAGCTTTGGGGAACAGGGCGAGCAGTACTTC. Translated: CASSFGEQGEQYF.

The chain combines TRBV19 with TRBJ2-3; D might be TRBD1 (7 bases). V shed 5 bases and J shed 3 bases, with 18 bases lying between them. The CDR3 consists of 16 residues. Germline CDR1 reads LNHDA; CDR2 reads SQIVND (reference sequence). CDR3 DNA sequence: TGTGCCAGTAGTGCGCCTGGAGGGGGCGCGACAGATACGCAGTATTTT. Protein: CASSAPGGGATDTQYF.

This chain joins TRBV28 and TRBJ1-6; possible D gene TRBD1, 6 bases. Trimming removed 6 bases from V and 9 bases from J, with 18 bases in between. CDR3 length: 15 amino acids. Per germline, CDR1 MDHEN and CDR2 SYDVKM. CDR3 region: CASSHQQGRGSPLHF. The CDR3 DNA reads TGTGCCAGCAGCCATCAACAGGGCCGAGGTTCACCCCTCCACTTT.

The V gene is TRBV5-5, the J gene TRBJ1-3; TRBD1 matches at 7 bases. The CDR3 is 15 residues long. Germline values: CDR1 SGHKS, CDR2 YYEKEE (reference sequence). V dropped 3 bases and J dropped 0; count of bases not matched to a gene: 3. The CDR3 DNA follows: TGTGCCAGCAGCTCGGACAGGCCCTCTGGAAACACCATATATTTT. It codes for CASSSDRPSGNTIYF.

This clone was seen just once. V gene TRBV6-5 combines with J gene TRBJ1-2; maybe TRBD1 (5 bases). Germline CDR1 reads MNHEY; CDR2 reads SVGAGI. The V and J ends lost 6 bases and 0 bases respectively, with 14 bases between them. The CDR3 runs 15 residues. Written as DNA, the CDR3 is TGTGCCAGCAGCATGGGACTGCTAGCTAACTATGGCTACACCTTC. This codes for CASSMGLLANYGYTF.

V and J are TRBV3-1 (or the pseudogene TRBV3-2) and TRBJ2-1; 12 bases fit TRBD2. CDR1 is LGHDT and CDR2 is YNNKEL in the germline V gene (reference sequence). The V segment lost 4 bases and the J segment 8 bases; nucleotides outside the gene matches: 9. The CDR3 consists of 16 residues. CDR3 sequence: CASSLLAGGGGDEQFF. The CDR3 DNA reads TGTGCCAGCAGCCTCCTAGCGGGAGGGGGCGGCGATGAGCAGTTCTTC.

This clone was found a few times. V and J are TRBV10-3 and TRBJ2-1; TRBD2 matches at 13 bases. Germline values: CDR1 ENHRY, CDR2 SYGVKD. The CDR3 is made up of 14 amino acids. Losses at the gene ends were 7 bases for V and 10 bases for J; bases not matched to a gene: 7. As DNA, the CDR3 is TGTGCCATCACCGGACTAGCGGGAGTAGGAGAGCAGTTCTTC. Encoded protein: CAITGLAGVGEQFF.

The CDR3: CASSTLGGSTDTQYF. CDR3 DNA: TGTGCCAGCAGCACTCTTGGAGGGAGCACAGATACGCAGTATTTT. J is TRBJ2-3 and V is TRBV6-5; the D gene is possibly TRBD2 (6 bases). The CDR3 extends over 15 amino acids. Germline lookup yields CDR1 MNHEY and CDR2 SVGAGI. Trimming removed 6 bases from V and 0 bases from J, with 13 bases in between.

V gene TRBV6-6 combines with J gene TRBJ2-5; 11 bases are a match to TRBD1. CDR1 MNHNY and CDR2 SVGAGI come from the germline V gene (reference sequence). The CDR3 has 15 residues. J gave up 4 bases and V 7 bases, and 8 bases lay outside the gene matches. CDR3 nucleotide sequence: TGTGCCAGCAAGGGGACAGGGGGGTTTCGAGAGACCCAGTACTTC. It yields the protein CASKGTGGFRETQYF.

This chain joins TRBV4-1 and TRBJ2-1, with 8 bases identical to TRBD2. With 3 bases clipped from V and 4 bases from J, the junction kept 5 bases outside the gene matches. Germline CDR1 reads MGHRA; CDR2 reads YSYEKL. This CDR3 spans 15 amino acids. DNA of the CDR3: TGCGCCAGCAGCCAGGCGGGAGGTGGGTACAATGAGCAGTTCTTC. Translation gives CASSQAGGGYNEQFF.

The genes are TRBV21-1 and TRBJ1-5. TRBV21-1 is annotated as a pseudogene. This CDR3 spans 18 amino acids. The CDR3 spells CASSKEAGKGGWNQPQHF. The CDR3 bases are TGTGCCAGCAGCAAAGAAGCGGGAAAGGGCGGTTGGAATCAGCCCCAGCATTTT.

The rearrangement uses TRBV18 and TRBJ1-2; 9 bases align to TRBD1. Germline assignment: CDR1 KGHSH and CDR2 LQKENI. The V segment lost 2 bases and the J segment 4 bases; nucleotides outside the gene matches: 8. The CDR3 is made up of 16 amino acids. The CDR3 region is CASSPASGTGTYGYTF. DNA for the CDR3: TGTGCCAGCTCACCAGCTTCCGGGACAGGGACCTATGGCTACACCTTC. The full variable domain, with the rest looked up from reference TRBV18 and TRBJ1-2, is NAGVMQNPRHLVRRRGQEARLRCSPMKGHSHVYWYRQLPEEGLKFMVYLQKENIIDESGMPKERFSAEFPKEGPSILRIQQVVRGDSAAYFCASSPASGTGTYGYTFGSGTRLTVV.

This chain uses TRBV10-3 with TRBJ1-2, with D perhaps TRBD1 (5 bases). This CDR3 has 15 amino acids. The V end lost 0 bases, the J end lost 8 bases, and 16 bases lay between the germline ends. Germline assignment: CDR1 ENHRY and CDR2 SYGVKD. The CDR3 protein is CAISESLIGGGGYTF. In nucleotides, the CDR3 is TGTGCCATCAGTGAGTCTTTAATCGGGGGAGGAGGCTACACCTTC.

This chain joins TRBV6-5 and TRBJ2-7; 10 nucleotides line up with TRBD1. CDR3 length equals 16 residues. Germline V gene sequence: CDR1 MNHEY, CDR2 SVGAGI. V shed 0 bases, J shed 5 bases, and the junction held 7 bases outside the gene matches. CDR3 amino acids: CASSYSMRQGAHEQYF. CDR3 coding DNA: TGTGCCAGCAGTTACTCGATGAGACAGGGGGCCCACGAGCAGTACTTC.

The rearrangement links TRBV19 to TRBJ2-3; 7 nucleotides align to TRBD1. CDR1 and CDR2 from the germline V gene are LNHDA and SQIVND (reference sequence). The V gene end was trimmed by 5 bases and the J gene end by 3 bases; junction bases not matched to a gene: 14. The CDR3 spans 17 residues. Here the CDR3 reads CASSALTGALGTDTQYF. CDR3 nucleotides: TGTGCCAGTAGTGCCCTAACAGGGGCCCTGGGGACAGATACGCAGTATTTT.

The chain is built from TRBV5-6 and TRBJ1-2; 9 bases match TRBD1. This CDR3 has 13 residues. V lost 4 bases, J lost 3 bases, and 1 base stayed unmatched. Germline V gene sequence: CDR1 SGHDT, CDR2 YYEEEE. For the CDR3, the DNA is TGTGCCAGCAGCCGGACAGGGGACTATGGCTACACCTTC. Protein sequence: CASSRTGDYGYTF.

This clone is a singleton in its sample. CDR3 sequence (DNA): TGTGCCAGCAGTTACTCGATTGCTAGCTCCTACAATGAGCAGTTCTTC. It yields the protein CASSYSIASSYNEQFF. This chain links TRBV6-5 with TRBJ2-1; D gene uncertain. The V gene lost 0 bases and the J gene lost 0 bases, with 9 bases spanning the gap. Germline loops: CDR1 MNHEY, CDR2 SVGAGI. The CDR3 totals 16 residues.

The genes are TRBV5-1 and TRBJ1-2, with 9 bases matching TRBD1. Unmatched junction bases numbered 11, after V lost 7 bases and J lost 7 bases. Germline V lookup: CDR1 SGHRS, CDR2 YFSETQ. This CDR3 is 14 amino acids long. The CDR3 nucleotides are TGCGCCAGCCGTCCCGGGACAGGGTCGGGTGGCTACACCTTC. Protein product: CASRPGTGSGGYTF.

The rearrangement links TRBV9 to TRBJ1-2; tentative D call: TRBD1 (5 bases). The V gene's germline CDR1 is SGDLS and CDR2 YYNGEE. V lost 1 base, J lost 1 base, and 14 bases lay in between. The CDR3 spans 16 residues. CDR3 nucleotides: TGTGCCAGCAGCGTAATGGTGGGAGGGGATAACTATGGCTACACCTTC. Protein product: CASSVMVGGDNYGYTF.

V is TRBV25-1 and J is TRBJ2-1, with TRBD2 matching 14 bases. The length of the CDR3 is 17 residues. With 2 bases clipped from V and 9 bases from J, the junction kept 9 bases outside the gene matches. Looked up from germline, CDR1 is MGHDK and CDR2 is SYGVNS. The CDR3 is CASSEPGTSGRMAEQFF. The CDR3 DNA follows: TGTGCCAGCAGTGAACCCGGGACTAGCGGGAGAATGGCTGAGCAGTTCTTC.

J is TRBJ2-2 and V is TRBV7-9; TRBD2 matches at 7 bases. The CDR3 is 16 residues long. J lost 0 bases, V lost 5 bases, and 6 bases had no gene match. Per germline, CDR1 SEHNR and CDR2 FQNEAQ (reference sequence). The CDR3: CASSLKRGANTGELFF. Here the CDR3 DNA reads TGTGCCAGCAGCCTGAAGCGGGGCGCGAACACCGGGGAGCTGTTTTTT.

The genes are TRBV12-3 or TRBV12-4 and TRBJ1-2, with D unclear. CDR3 size: 12 residues. Trimming removed 11 bases at V and 4 bases at J, with 14 bases between. The CDR3 reads CACKYSFYGYTF. CDR3 DNA sequence: TGTGCCTGCAAATACAGCTTCTATGGCTACACCTTC.

This sequence joins TRBV15 and TRBJ2-5, with 8 bases fitting TRBD2. The CDR3 is 15 residues long. Germline trimming cut 0 bases from V and 2 bases from J; bases unmatched to any gene: 2. Germline CDR1 reads LNHNV; CDR2 reads YYDKDF (reference sequence). CDR3 protein: CATSREAGAQETQYF. CDR3 DNA: TGTGCCACCAGCAGAGAAGCGGGAGCTCAAGAGACCCAGTACTTC.